Listed below are T cell receptor beta chains from one sample, sequenced in a study of cytomegalovirus exposure and HLA in healthy donors. Method: immunoSEQ multiplex PCR; TCRdb's copy keeps in-frame clones and lacks some. This table holds 150,000 to 200,000 clones, more than 65% found once. Sequencing was carried out using PBMCs. The receptors here all came from a man younger than 35 in good health and CMV-seropositive. Each CDR3 is given with its conserved first and last residue. Where a row states a size, it is once, few, many or the class of an expanded clone; other rows omit it.

TRBJ2-7 | NA | TRBV27 | CASRGTDLYEQYF
TRBJ2-7 | NA | TRBV10-2 | CASSEPGTGTYEQYF
TRBJ2-7 | NA | TRBV2 | CASREGTGEEYEQYF
TRBJ1-2 | NA | TRBV18 | CASSPDPGQSNYGYTF
TRBJ2-2 | NA | TRBV7-9 | CASSLAELAAGELFF
TRBJ2-7 | few | TRBV18 | CASSPLSGQGSYEQYF
TRBJ2-1 | NA | TRBV5-5 | CASSLVGAYNEQFF
TRBJ1-2 | NA | TRBV10-3 | CAILGEGESGYTF
TRBJ2-7 | NA | TRBV25-1 | CASSYNRGIEQYF
TRBJ2-7 | NA | TRBV15 | CATSRGGSSYEQYF
TRBJ1-2 | few | TRBV9 | CASSPRANYGYTF